The present TCR beta chain was sequenced within a study of shared clonotypes between healthy human individuals. Only in-frame clones appear in the TCRdb table, and some are missing; sequencing was by immunoSEQ multiplex PCR. The sample lists about 2.4 million clones, 93% occurring once. The sample was naive CD4+ T cells from PBMCs. Indicated subset: CD45RA+ positively selected. The sequence derives from a man in his late teens or twenties in good health. Some clones in this sample may be carry-over from other donors' samples.

The CDR3 DNA sequence: TGCAGCGTTGCCCCGGGGGCGGGTCAGGAGACCCAGTACTTC. It translates to CSVAPGAGQETQYF. V gene TRBV29-1 combines with J gene TRBJ2-5; the D gene could be TRBD1 or TRBD2 (6 bases each). CDR1 is SQVTM, CDR2 ANQGSEA, per germline. V lost 4 bases, J lost 5 bases, and 17 bases lay in between. The CDR3 spans 14 residues.